The 7 T cell receptor beta chains below come from one sample, sequenced in a study of cytomegalovirus exposure and HLA in healthy donors. The repertoire was sequenced with immunoSEQ multiplex PCR; TCRdb's copy has only in-frame clones and lacks some. The sample consists of 300,000 to 400,000 clones, 75% to 90% of them appearing once. Input material: PBMCs. These receptor sequences come from a young woman in good health and CMV-seronegative.

This clone was picked up one time. This chain connects TRBV7-8 to TRBJ2-7, with no clear D. V was clipped by 1 base and J by 2 bases, with 9 bases between them. Germline V gene sequence: CDR1 SGHVS, CDR2 FQNEAQ. The CDR3 consists of 14 residues. CDR3 nucleotide sequence: TGTGCCAGCAGCTTAGGGCTGGGCCCCTACGAGCAGTACTTC. Translating it yields CASSLGLGPYEQYF.

The V call is TRBV5-4, the J call TRBJ1-4; TRBD1 agrees at 7 bases. Per germline, CDR1 SGHNT and CDR2 YYREEE (reference sequence). This CDR3 is built from 15 residues. V lost 0 bases and J lost 10; bases outside the gene matches: 9. The DNA for the CDR3 is TGTGCCAGCAGCTTGGGCGGAGGGTCAGGGGGAAAACTGTTTTTT. Translating gives CASSLGGGSGGKLFF. The variable domain in full, completed from reference TRBV5-4 and TRBJ1-4, reads ETGVTQSPTHLIKTRGQQVTLRCSSQSGHNTVSWYQQALGQGPQFIFQYYREEENGRGNFPPRFSGLQFPNYSSELNVNALELDDSALYLCASSLGGGSGGKLFFGSGTQLSVL.

V usage is TRBV5-1 and J usage is TRBJ1-1; possible D gene TRBD1, 6 bases. The V and J ends lost 3 bases and 0 bases respectively, with 9 bases between them. From germline, CDR1 is SGHRS and CDR2 YFSETQ. The CDR3 is 14 amino acids. The CDR3, as DNA: TGCGCCAGCAGCTCGGACAGTATGAACACTGAAGCTTTCTTT. Translation: CASSSDSMNTEAFF.

This clone was seen a handful of times. DNA for the CDR3: TGTGCCAGCTCACCACCTCAGGGGGGAAGCCAAGAGACCCAGTACTTC. The encoded protein is CASSPPQGGSQETQYF. This sequence joins TRBV18 and TRBJ2-5, with D maybe TRBD1 (7 bases). Germline V lookup: CDR1 KGHSH, CDR2 LQKENI. The V and J ends lost 0 bases and 1 base respectively, with 12 bases between them. The CDR3 runs 16 residues.

The chain combines TRBV7-9 with TRBJ2-7, with 10 bases matching TRBD1. The germline gives CDR1 SEHNR, CDR2 FQNEAQ (reference sequence). The junction had 6 bases not matched to a gene; V was cut back by 1 base and J by 6 bases. This CDR3 has 15 amino acids. The CDR3, as DNA: TGTGCCAGCAGCTTAGGGGACAGGGGAATTCCCGAGCAGTACTTC. Its protein is CASSLGDRGIPEQYF.

The chain recombines TRBV6-5 with TRBJ1-2; D remains ambiguous. The germline V and J ends were trimmed by 6 bases and 5 bases, with 4 bases remaining between them. Germline V gene lookup returns CDR1 MNHEY and CDR2 SVGAGI. The CDR3 runs 10 residues. CDR3 sequence reads: CASRSYGYTF. The DNA of the CDR3 is TGTGCCAGCAGATCTTATGGCTACACCTTC.

The chain employs TRBV5-1 and TRBJ2-1; the D is unclear. This CDR3 region has 12 residues. Trimming took off 0 bases at V and 9 bases at J, with 7 bases between the two ends. The germline V gene has CDR1 SGHRS and CDR2 YFSETQ. The CDR3 coding sequence is TGCGCCAGCAGCTTGGCCGAGGCTGAGCAGTTCTTC. It codes for CASSLAEAEQFF.